This T cell receptor (beta chain) was recorded in a study of OX40 agonist ivuxolimab in advanced cancers. Whole-study findings and limits: In the 0.1-3.0 mg/kg groups, partial responders showed among the lowest expansion.

Note on this clone: Its antigen remains unidentified.

The data were produced by immunoSEQ multiplex PCR, yet TCRdb's version contains in-frame clones alone and is incomplete. Among about 71,000 clones, 84% were seen once, and the ten largest hold less than 0.85%. This clonotype originated in an adult with an advanced solid tumor such as melanoma, head and neck, liver or kidney cancer. Sequencing was performed on CD4+ or CD8+ T cells sorted from blood, taken in a trial of the OX40 agonist ivuxolimab.

The CDR3 spells CASGAPNRVGPTLYYGYTF. Here the CDR3 DNA reads TGTGCCAGCGGCGCACCGAACAGGGTAGGCCCTACATTATACTATGGCTACACCTTC. The chain has TRBV27 and TRBJ1-2; tentatively, D is TRBD1 (6 bases). The CDR3 loop spans 19 amino acids. V dropped 8 bases and J dropped 3 bases, with 31 bases sitting between them. The V gene's germline CDR1 is MNHEY and CDR2 SMNVEV (reference sequence).